The sequence of this T cell receptor beta chain was determined in a study of Ad26.COV2.S vaccination and SARS-CoV-2 variants. The data were produced by immunoSEQ multiplex PCR, yet TCRdb's version contains in-frame clones alone and is incomplete. The sample carries hundreds of thousands of clones, around 90% recorded once. V was shortened by 4 bases and J by 5 bases, with 15 bases between the two germline ends. This CDR3 comprises 15 residues. CDR1 and CDR2 from the germline V gene are MNHEY and SVGEGT. Documented treatment: about 20 received Ad26.COV2.S at low or high dose, single or two shots; 5 received placebo; per-sample allocation not given. Sampling was performed 63 days after the first vaccine or placebo injection.

The sequence was obtained from a person aged 18 to 65 who received the Ad26.COV2.S COVID-19 vaccine or a placebo. The V gene is TRBV6-2 or TRBV6-3, the J gene TRBJ1-5; the D gene is possibly TRBD1 (5 bases). The starting material was peripheral blood, obtained in a trial of Ad26.COV2.S vaccine versus placebo. CDR3 loop: CASSWVLGVYQPQHF. CDR3 nucleotide sequence: TGTGCCAGCAGTTGGGTCCTAGGGGTCTATCAGCCCCAGCATTTT.